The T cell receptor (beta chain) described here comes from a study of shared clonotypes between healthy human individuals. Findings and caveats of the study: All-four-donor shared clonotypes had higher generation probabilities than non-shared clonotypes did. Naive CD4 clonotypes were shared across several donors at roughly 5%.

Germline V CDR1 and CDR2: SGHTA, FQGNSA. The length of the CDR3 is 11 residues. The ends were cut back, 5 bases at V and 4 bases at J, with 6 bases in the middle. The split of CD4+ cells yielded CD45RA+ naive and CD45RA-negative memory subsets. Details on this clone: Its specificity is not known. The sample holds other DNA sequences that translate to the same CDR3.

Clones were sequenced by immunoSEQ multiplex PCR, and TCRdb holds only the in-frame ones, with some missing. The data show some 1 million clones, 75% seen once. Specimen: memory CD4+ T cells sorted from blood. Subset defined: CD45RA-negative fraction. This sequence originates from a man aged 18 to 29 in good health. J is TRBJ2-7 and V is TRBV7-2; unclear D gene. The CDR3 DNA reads TGTGCCAGCAGCCGTTCTTACGAGCAGTACTTC. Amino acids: CASSRSYEQYF. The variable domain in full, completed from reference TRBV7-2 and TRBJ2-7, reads GAGVSQSPSNKVTEKGKDVELRCDPISGHTALYWYRQSLGQGLEFLIYFQGNSAPDKSGLPSDRFSAERTGGSVSTLTIQRTQQEDSAVYLCASSRSYEQYFGPGTRLTVT.